Each of the 25 T cell receptor beta chains below was sequenced from the same sample in a study of T cell changes during pregnancy in multiple sclerosis (dated by TCRdb to about 2019). Receptor amplification or capture employed the immunoSEQ multiplex PCR assay. TCRdb holds this immuneACCESS table with in-frame rearrangements only. Some clones are missing; in checked studies, unresolved V genes explain under half, and the rest has no known cause. For this sample there are 38,000 or so clones; 75% to 95% appear just once. The biggest ten clones account for about 0.45% of the sample. The material sequenced was CD4+ T cells from peripheral blood mononuclear cells, taken in the third trimester of pregnancy. These receptors were collected from a female donor with multiple sclerosis, enrolled in a pregnancy study.

J is TRBJ2-1 and V is TRBV6-5, with 12 bases that match TRBD2. The junction had 3 bases not matched to a gene; V was cut back by 2 bases and J by 7 bases. The CDR3 consists of 15 residues. The germline V gene encodes CDR1 MNHEY and CDR2 SVGAGI. CDR3 sequence (DNA): TGTGCCAGCAGTTACGACACTAGCGGGAGGAATGAGCAGTTCTTC. It specifies CASSYDTSGRNEQFF.

The chain carries TRBV27 and TRBJ2-3; D unclear. Trimming pared 2 bases from V and 6 bases from J, leaving 12 bases between. The CDR3 totals 14 residues. Germline V lookup: CDR1 MNHEY, CDR2 SMNVEV (reference sequence). CDR3 region: CASSLRSGWDTQYF. As DNA, the CDR3 is TGTGCCAGCAGTTTAAGGTCCGGGTGGGATACGCAGTATTTT.

This clone was detected once. The rearrangement links TRBV27 to TRBJ2-7, with D maybe TRBD2 (5 bases). Germline CDR1 is MNHEY and CDR2 is SMNVEV (reference sequence). This CDR3 comprises 14 residues. V lost 5 bases and J lost 0, with 11 bases in between. The DNA for the CDR3 is TGTGCCAGCAGTCCCCGGGGAAGCTCCTACGAGCAGTACTTC. Residues: CASSPRGSSYEQYF.

This clone is a singleton in its sample. V gene TRBV29-1 combines with J gene TRBJ2-2, with 7 bases aligning to TRBD1. J gave up 3 bases and V 4 bases, and 2 bases lay outside the gene matches. Germline V gene lookup returns CDR1 SQVTM and CDR2 ANQGSEA. The CDR3 loop spans 13 amino acids. CDR3 loop: CSVGQGYTGELFF. CDR3 in DNA: TGCAGCGTTGGACAGGGTTACACCGGGGAGCTGTTTTTT.

The V and J genes are TRBV7-9 and TRBJ2-3; TRBD2 is a possible D gene (7 bases). Germline V gene data show CDR1 as SEHNR and CDR2 as FQNEAQ (reference sequence). Trimming took off 10 bases at V and 2 bases at J, with 13 bases between the two ends. The length of the CDR3 is 13 residues. CDR3 loop: CATERDNTDTQYF. The CDR3 region has the DNA TGTGCCACCGAGCGGGACAACACAGATACGCAGTATTTT. The entire variable domain, with the rest obtained from reference TRBV7-9 and TRBJ2-3, is as follows: DTGVSQNPRHKITKRGQNVTFRCDPISEHNRLYWYRQTLGQGPEFLTYFQNEAQLEKSRLLSDRFSAERPKGSFSTLEIQRTEQGDSAMYLCATERDNTDTQYFGPGTRLTVL.

V gene TRBV25-1 combines with J gene TRBJ2-7; 7 bases match TRBD2. Germline assignment: CDR1 MGHDK and CDR2 SYGVNS. CDR3 size: 15 residues. V trimming: 3 bases; J trimming: 7 bases; junction bases outside the gene matches: 12. The CDR3 DNA reads TGTGCCAGCAGTGAGAAAGGCGGGAGTCTCTGGGAGCAGTACTTC. This gives the protein CASSEKGGSLWEQYF.

This CDR3 is CASSGNSNIQYF. The CDR3, as DNA: TGTGCCAGCAGCGGGAACAGCAACATTCAGTACTTC. The V gene is TRBV25-1, the J gene TRBJ2-4; perhaps TRBD2 as D (5 bases). The germline V gene has CDR1 MGHDK and CDR2 SYGVNS. The V end was cut by 6 bases, the J end by 7 bases, with 10 bases between. CDR3 length: 12 residues.

The rearrangement uses TRBV4-1 and TRBJ1-2; 9 bases fit TRBD1. The CDR3 extends over 14 amino acids. Trimming took 3 bases from V and 7 from J; bases not matched to a gene: 6. Per the germline V gene, CDR1 is MGHRA and CDR2 is YSYEKL. CDR3 nucleotide sequence: TGCGCCAGCAGCCACCGGGACAGGGATAGTGGCTACACCTTC. Translation gives CASSHRDRDSGYTF.

This clone turned up a few times. The chain combines TRBV6-1 with TRBJ1-2, with 10 bases identical to TRBD1. The CDR3 runs 15 residues. V lost 3 bases, J lost 4 bases, and 5 bases stayed unmatched. Germline loops: CDR1 MNHNS, CDR2 SASEGT. CDR3 sequence: CASSEGDRGGYGYTF. CDR3 sequence (DNA): TGTGCCAGCAGTGAGGGGGACAGGGGTGGCTATGGCTACACCTTC.

The chain has TRBV27 and TRBJ1-5; weak D call: TRBD1 (5 bases). Between the trimmed V and J ends, which lost 3 bases and 2 bases, there was a span of 11 bases. From germline, CDR1 is MNHEY and CDR2 SMNVEV (reference sequence). The CDR3 totals 15 residues. The CDR3 here is CASSLGQGGNQPQHF. CDR3 in DNA: TGTGCCAGCAGTTTGGGCCAGGGTGGCAATCAGCCCCAGCATTTT.

V usage is TRBV2 and J usage is TRBJ2-7, with a possible D match to TRBD1 (6 bases). The V end lost 6 bases, the J end lost 5 bases, and 14 bases lay between the germline ends. Germline V lookup: CDR1 SNHLY, CDR2 FYNNEI. CDR3 length equals 13 residues. Here the CDR3 DNA reads TGTGCCAGCAGGGGTACAGGGCGCGACGAGCAGTACTTC. It encodes CASRGTGRDEQYF.

The chain links TRBV7-9 to TRBJ2-4, with 7 positions matching TRBD1. V was pared by 5 bases and J by 5 bases, with 9 bases of the junction left unmatched. Germline V lookup: CDR1 SEHNR, CDR2 FQNEAQ (reference sequence). The CDR3 is made up of 15 amino acids. CDR3 nucleotide sequence: TGTGCCAGCAGCCAACTCGGGACAGTGGAAAACATTCAGTACTTC. Translation gives CASSQLGTVENIQYF. Full variable domain (outside the CDR3, taken from reference TRBV7-9 and TRBJ2-4): DTGVSQNPRHKITKRGQNVTFRCDPISEHNRLYWYRQTLGQGPEFLTYFQNEAQLEKSRLLSDRFSAERPKGSFSTLEIQRTEQGDSAMYLCASSQLGTVENIQYFGAGTRLSVL.

V usage is TRBV29-1 and J usage is TRBJ2-5; tentative D call: TRBD1 (5 bases). The CDR3 totals 13 residues. V shed 3 bases and J shed 2 bases, with 10 bases lying between them. CDR1 and CDR2 from the germline V gene are SQVTM and ANQGSEA. This CDR3 is CSVDSDRQETQYF. CDR3 DNA sequence: TGCAGCGTTGACAGTGACAGACAAGAGACCCAGTACTTC. Drawing the rest from reference TRBV29-1 and TRBJ2-5, the complete variable domain is SAVISQKPSRDICQRGTSLTIQCQVDSQVTMMFWYRQQPGQSLTLIATANQGSEATYESGFVIDKFPISRPNLTFSTLTVSNMSPEDSSIYLCSVDSDRQETQYFGPGTRLLVL.

The CDR3 sequence: CASTQAGTGVTNTEAFF. CDR3 DNA: TGTGCCAGCACCCAAGCCGGGACAGGGGTCACGAACACTGAAGCTTTCTTT. This chain joins TRBV28 and TRBJ1-1; 10 positions match TRBD1. The J segment lost 1 base and the V segment lost 7 bases, leaving 12 bases of the junction unmatched. Germline V CDR1 and CDR2: MDHEN, SYDVKM. The CDR3 has 17 amino acids.

This clone has just one count. This rearrangement joins TRBV18 to TRBJ1-2; no definite D call. This CDR3 has 16 amino acids. CDR1 and CDR2 (germline): KGHSH, LQKENI. The germline V and J ends were trimmed by 1 base and 3 bases, with 15 bases remaining between them. In nucleotides, the CDR3 is TGTGCCAGCTCACCACGGTCCATTAATTCGGACTATGGCTACACCTTC. Its protein product is CASSPRSINSDYGYTF.

CDR3 in amino acids: CASSLDGTEGETQYF. In DNA form, the CDR3 reads TGTGCCAGCAGCTTAGATGGGACAGAAGGGGAGACCCAGTACTTC. The chain recombines TRBV11-2 with TRBJ2-5, with 7 bases identical to TRBD1. Germline CDR1 and CDR2: SGHAT and FQNNGV. The CDR3 runs to 15 residues. Trimming took 0 bases from V and 5 from J; bases not matched to a gene: 6.

CDR3 amino acids: CASRSSVGGPYGYTF. In nucleotides, the CDR3 is TGTGCCAGCAGGAGTTCAGTAGGGGGTCCCTATGGCTACACCTTC. This chain connects TRBV6-4 to TRBJ1-2; perhaps TRBD1 as D (6 bases). This CDR3 has 15 amino acids. Deletions cut 6 bases from V and 4 bases from J, with 18 bases between. From germline, CDR1 is MRHNA and CDR2 SNTAGT.

The chain links TRBV28 to TRBJ1-3, with 9 bases matching TRBD1. In germline, CDR1 is MDHEN, CDR2 SYDVKM. With V trimmed by 6 bases and J by 1 base, 7 bases remained unmatched. The CDR3 length is 16 residues. Here the CDR3 DNA reads TGTGCCAGCAGGCGGGGGACAGGGTCATCTGGAAACACCATATATTTT. It specifies CASRRGTGSSGNTIYF.

V usage is TRBV7-2 and J usage is TRBJ1-4, with unresolved D. Per the germline V gene, CDR1 is SGHTA and CDR2 is FQGNSA. With 1 base removed from V and 4 bases from J, the gap between germline ends came to 7 bases. The CDR3 extends over 14 amino acids. The CDR3 DNA sequence: TGTGCCAGCAGCTTAGGAGGGTATAATGAAAAACTGTTTTTT. Protein product: CASSLGGYNEKLFF.

The chain employs TRBV7-2 and TRBJ2-5; no clear D gene. The last part of the DNA fits TRBJ2-7 better; the J call may be wrong. The CDR3 consists of 12 residues. The germline gives CDR1 SGHTA, CDR2 FQGNSA. The CDR3 here is CASSPSTYEQYF. The CDR3 bases are TGTGCCAGCAGCCCGAGTACCTACGAGCAGTACTTC.

The rearrangement joins TRBV28 to TRBJ1-4; tentatively, D is TRBD1 (6 bases). The CDR3 loop spans 15 amino acids. V was shortened by 7 bases and J by 0 bases, with 12 bases between the two germline ends. The germline V gene has CDR1 MDHEN and CDR2 SYDVKM. CDR3 sequence reads: CASTQGWATNEKLFF. The DNA of the CDR3 is TGTGCCAGCACCCAGGGGTGGGCAACTAATGAAAAACTGTTTTTT.

This rearrangement joins TRBV6-1 to TRBJ1-3, with TRBD1 matching over 10 bases. Trimming took 5 bases from V and 2 from J; bases not matched to a gene: 3. The CDR3 is 15 residues long. CDR1 and CDR2 (germline): MNHNS, SASEGT. The CDR3 loop reads CASSKGQGTGNTIYF. The CDR3 nucleotides are TGTGCCAGCAGTAAGGGACAGGGGACTGGAAACACCATATATTTT.

This clone occurred once. This chain connects TRBV7-3 to TRBJ2-1; 9 nucleotides align to TRBD2. Germline values: CDR1 SGHTA, CDR2 FQGTGA. The CDR3 contains 16 residues. Losses at the gene ends were 5 bases for V and 7 bases for J; bases not matched to a gene: 12. This CDR3 is CASSPLPSGVNNEQFF. The CDR3 DNA reads TGTGCCAGCAGCCCCCTCCCTAGCGGGGTTAATAATGAGCAGTTCTTC.

The table lists this clone with a count of one. This chain uses TRBV27 with TRBJ2-7; D uncertain. CDR3 length: 13 residues. Germline lookup yields CDR1 MNHEY and CDR2 SMNVEV (reference sequence). V lost 5 bases to trimming and J lost 6 bases, with 14 bases between them. In DNA, the CDR3 is TGTGCCAGCAGTGCACACTCGACGGGCGAGCAGTACTTC. Its translation: CASSAHSTGEQYF.

The gene calls are TRBV15 and TRBJ2-5; the D gene is possibly TRBD2 (5 bases). This CDR3 has 14 residues. The ends were cut back, 0 bases at V and 9 bases at J, with 14 bases in the middle. CDR1 LNHNV and CDR2 YYDKDF come from the germline V gene (reference sequence). This CDR3 reads CATSRDQRVSAQYF. The CDR3 DNA reads TGTGCCACCAGCAGAGATCAGAGGGTCTCGGCCCAGTACTTC.